The 29 T cell receptor beta chains below were found in one sample sequenced in a study of blood T cell repertoires in COVID-19. Clones were read by immunoSEQ multiplex PCR, and TCRdb kept only the in-frame ones, dropping some. Here the sample spans 150,000 to 200,000 clones, 80% to 90% being singletons. The source material was peripheral blood. These receptors all come from a man aged 18 to 35 who had recovered from COVID-19.

A word on this clone: Other DNA sequences within the sample encode an identical CDR3. The gene calls are TRBV5-1 and TRBJ2-7; 9 bases are a match to TRBD2. After removal of 2 bases from V and 1 base from J, the junction contained 1 base not matched to a gene. This CDR3 contains 14 residues. Germline V CDR1 and CDR2: SGHRS, YFSETQ. The CDR3 region is CASSLAGGSYEQYF. The CDR3 bases are TGCGCCAGCAGCTTAGCGGGAGGTTCCTACGAGCAGTACTTC.

The chain has TRBV28 and TRBJ1-2, with D tentatively TRBD1 (6 bases). Trimming removed 8 bases from V and 5 bases from J, with 12 bases in between. Germline CDR1 is MDHEN and CDR2 is SYDVKM. This CDR3 is built from 12 residues. The CDR3, as DNA: TGTGCCAGCGCCGGGACATCGTATGGCTACACCTTC. Translated: CASAGTSYGYTF.

This clone was detected only a few times. V gene TRBV10-3 combines with J gene TRBJ2-3; the match to TRBD2 covers 10 bases. The germline V gene has CDR1 ENHRY and CDR2 SYGVKD. This CDR3 comprises 16 residues. J was trimmed by 6 bases and V by 0 bases; bases with no gene match: 6. The CDR3 protein is CAISESLAGAGDTQYF. In DNA form, the CDR3 reads TGTGCCATCAGTGAGTCCCTAGCGGGAGCTGGTGATACGCAGTATTTT.

V and J are TRBV9 and TRBJ1-1; D is perhaps TRBD1 (6 bases). Trimming removed 3 bases at V and 6 bases at J, with 18 bases between. The CDR3 sequence is 15 residues long. Germline V lookup: CDR1 SGDLS, CDR2 YYNGEE. This CDR3 reads CASSANVIGGAEAFF. CDR3 nucleotides: TGTGCCAGCAGCGCGAATGTGATAGGGGGGGCTGAAGCTTTCTTT.

The chain links TRBV30 to TRBJ2-7, with D unresolved. From germline, CDR1 is GTSNPN and CDR2 SVGIG (reference sequence). Trimming cost V 0 bases and J 3 bases, with 9 bases left between them. CDR3 length: 13 residues. The CDR3 coding sequence is TGTGCCTGGAGTGTAGGAGAGCGCTACGAGCAGTACTTC. Translated: CAWSVGERYEQYF.

The chain has TRBV10-1 and TRBJ1-1, with D possibly matching TRBD1 (5 bases). The CDR3 sequence is 15 residues long. CDR1 and CDR2 from the germline V gene are WNHNN and SYGVQD (reference sequence). V was shortened by 6 bases and J by 4 bases, with 18 bases between the two germline ends. Written as DNA, the CDR3 is TGCGCCAGCAGGGAATACCCCGGGACTACCACTGAAGCTTTCTTT. It is translated as CASREYPGTTTEAFF.

The chain employs TRBV11-2 and TRBJ2-4; tentative D call: TRBD2 (5 bases). Germline CDR1 and CDR2: SGHAT and FQNNGV. The length of the CDR3 is 14 residues. Trimming removed 0 bases from V and 9 bases from J, with 12 bases in between. The CDR3 reads CASSLEAGLGIQYF. As DNA, the CDR3 is TGTGCCAGCAGCTTAGAGGCGGGCCTAGGCATTCAGTACTTC.

This chain connects TRBV12-3 or TRBV12-4 to TRBJ2-3; the D is unclear. The length of the CDR3 is 11 residues. V lost 1 base and J lost 10, with 6 bases in between. CDR3 protein: CASSLVGSQYF. The DNA of the CDR3 is TGTGCCAGCAGTTTAGTCGGGTCGCAGTATTTT.

The chain has TRBV28 and TRBJ1-5, with 9 bases that match TRBD1. Germline trimming cut 5 bases from V and 9 bases from J; bases unmatched to any gene: 14. The CDR3 extends over 16 amino acids. CDR1 is MDHEN, CDR2 SYDVKM, per germline. Written as DNA, the CDR3 is TGTGCCAGCAGTCCCACTTGGGACAGGGCGAGGGGGCCCCAGCATTTT. Protein: CASSPTWDRARGPQHF.

The chain links TRBV24-1 to TRBJ2-5; 9 bases map to TRBD1. CDR1 is KGHDR and CDR2 is SFDVKD in the germline V gene. The CDR3 consists of 16 residues. Losses at the gene ends were 2 bases for V and 2 bases for J; bases not matched to a gene: 5. CDR3 bases: TGTGCCACCAGTGATTGGGGGACAGGGCTACAAGAGACCCAGTACTTC. Translating it yields CATSDWGTGLQETQYF.

This sequence joins TRBV9 and TRBJ2-1; 9 positions match TRBD1. Germline lookup yields CDR1 SGDLS and CDR2 YYNGEE. V lost 3 bases to trimming and J lost 4 bases; unmatched junction nucleotides: 5. CDR3 length equals 15 residues. CDR3 loop: CASSAGTGIYNEQFF. In DNA, the CDR3 is TGTGCCAGCAGCGCCGGGACAGGGATATACAATGAGCAGTTCTTC.

The rearrangement joins TRBV25-1 to TRBJ2-5, with TRBD2 matching over 13 bases. Germline V gives CDR1 MGHDK, CDR2 SYGVNS. Germline trimming cut 5 bases from V and 5 bases from J; bases unmatched to any gene: 5. The CDR3 totals 15 residues. The CDR3 nucleotides read TGTGCCAGCAGTACTAGCGGGAGGGCCGGGGAGACCCAGTACTTC. The encoded protein is CASSTSGRAGETQYF.

This sequence joins TRBV19 and TRBJ1-5, with D possibly being TRBD1 (5 bases). CDR1 and CDR2 from the germline V gene are LNHDA and SQIVND (reference sequence). This CDR3 spans 15 amino acids. Trimming pared 3 bases from V and 6 bases from J, leaving 15 bases between. Here the CDR3 reads CASSIGQGSGQPQHF. CDR3 coding DNA: TGTGCCAGTAGTATTGGGCAGGGCTCCGGTCAGCCCCAGCATTTT.

The chain recombines TRBV9 with TRBJ1-6, with TRBD1 matching 10 bases. With V trimmed by 5 bases and J by 7 bases, 9 bases remained unmatched. The CDR3 loop spans 16 amino acids. Germline CDR1 reads SGDLS; CDR2 reads YYNGEE. CDR3 loop: CASRGQGGIENSPLHF. DNA for the CDR3: TGTGCCAGCAGAGGACAGGGGGGTATAGAAAATTCACCCCTCCACTTT.

The J gene is TRBJ1-6, the V gene TRBV7-2; 10 bases are shared with TRBD1. J was trimmed by 5 bases and V by 5 bases; bases with no gene match: 3. Germline CDR1 reads SGHTA; CDR2 reads FQGNSA. The CDR3 runs 15 residues. In DNA, the CDR3 is TGTGCCAGCAGCACGGGACAGGGGAATAATTCACCCCTCCACTTT. Translated: CASSTGQGNNSPLHF.

The chain combines TRBV6-5 with TRBJ2-1; 11 bases map to TRBD2. Germline CDR1 is MNHEY and CDR2 is SVGAGI. Trimming took 3 bases from V and 5 from J; bases not matched to a gene: 3. CDR3 length: 15 residues. The CDR3 protein is CASSYATSGNNEQFF. The CDR3 nucleotides are TGTGCCAGCAGTTATGCGACTAGCGGGAACAATGAGCAGTTCTTC.

The chain carries TRBV5-1 and TRBJ1-2, with a weak D call TRBD1 (6 bases). The CDR3 has 14 residues. The V end was cut by 0 bases, the J end by 7 bases, with 13 bases between. The germline V gene encodes CDR1 SGHRS and CDR2 YFSETQ. The CDR3 is CASSLDRESPGYTF. The CDR3 bases are TGCGCCAGCAGCTTGGACAGGGAGAGTCCTGGCTACACCTTC.

Comments on this clone: The sample holds other DNA sequences that translate to the same CDR3. V and J are TRBV5-1 and TRBJ1-1; no clear D. Germline V CDR1 and CDR2: SGHRS, YFSETQ. This CDR3 has 14 amino acids. V lost 0 bases and J lost 0, with 6 bases in between. CDR3 region: CASSLAQMNTEAFF. CDR3 bases: TGCGCCAGCAGCTTGGCACAGATGAACACTGAAGCTTTCTTT.

The chain joins TRBV9 to TRBJ2-5, with 7 bases fitting TRBD1. The CDR3 is 14 amino acids. V dropped 3 bases and J dropped 1; count of bases not matched to a gene: 3. Germline lookup yields CDR1 SGDLS and CDR2 YYNGEE. DNA of the CDR3: TGTGCCAGCAGCGACCGGGACAGCCAAGAGACCCAGTACTTC. It specifies CASSDRDSQETQYF.

The V call is TRBV7-6, the J call TRBJ1-5; D possibly corresponds to TRBD1 (6 bases). CDR1 is SGHVS and CDR2 is FNYEAQ in the germline V gene. V lost 1 base to trimming and J lost 1 base, with 14 bases between them. The length of the CDR3 is 17 residues. The CDR3 spells CASSLGSGELSNQPQHF. The DNA of the CDR3 is TGTGCCAGCAGCTTAGGGTCAGGGGAATTAAGCAATCAGCCCCAGCATTTT.

The chain combines TRBV19 with TRBJ2-7, with D perhaps matching TRBD2 (6 bases). The V end lost 6 bases, the J end lost 0 bases, and 18 bases lay between the germline ends. The length of the CDR3 is 16 residues. Germline V gene sequence: CDR1 LNHDA, CDR2 SQIVND (reference sequence). The CDR3 region is CASSRGDAGLSYEQYF. For the CDR3, the DNA is TGTGCCAGTAGCCGTGGCGACGCGGGACTCTCCTACGAGCAGTACTTC.

The chain combines TRBV25-1 with TRBJ1-2; 7 bases fit TRBD1. This CDR3 contains 16 residues. Germline values: CDR1 MGHDK, CDR2 SYGVNS. The J segment lost 4 bases and the V segment lost 6 bases, leaving 14 bases of the junction unmatched. The CDR3 DNA reads TGTGCCAGCAGCTCCATGACAGGGACGGGCATCTATGGCTACACCTTC. This translates into CASSSMTGTGIYGYTF.

V gene TRBV15 combines with J gene TRBJ2-5, with 8 nucleotides matching TRBD1. Unmatched junction bases numbered 11, after V lost 3 bases and J lost 5 bases. CDR3 length: 16 amino acids. The germline V gene encodes CDR1 LNHNV and CDR2 YYDKDF (reference sequence). The CDR3 DNA sequence: TGTGCCACCAGCAGCCCAGGGACAGGTCGATTGGAGACCCAGTACTTC. Residues: CATSSPGTGRLETQYF. The full variable domain, with the rest looked up from reference TRBV15 and TRBJ2-5, is DAMVIQNPRYQVTQFGKPVTLSCSQTLNHNVMYWYQQKSSQAPKLLFHYYDKDFNNEADTPDNFQSRRPNTSFCFLDIRSPGLGDTAMYLCATSSPGTGRLETQYFGPGTRLLVL.

The chain carries TRBV3-1 (or the pseudogene TRBV3-2) and TRBJ2-1, with D tentatively TRBD1 (6 bases). The CDR3 extends over 17 amino acids. Per germline, CDR1 LGHDT and CDR2 YNNKEL (reference sequence). V lost 3 bases to trimming and J lost 0 bases, with 15 bases between them. CDR3 sequence reads: CASSQKTGLSSYNEQFF. CDR3 DNA sequence: TGTGCCAGCAGCCAGAAAACAGGGTTAAGCTCCTACAATGAGCAGTTCTTC.

In regard to this clone: The identical CDR3 is also encoded by other nucleotide sequences in the sample. This chain links TRBV27 with TRBJ2-7, with 8 positions matching TRBD2. Germline CDR1 reads MNHEY; CDR2 reads SMNVEV (reference sequence). The CDR3 runs 14 residues. V lost 2 bases and J lost 2; bases outside the gene matches: 2. The CDR3 region has the DNA TGTGCCAGCAGTTTACGGGGGGGCCCCTACGAGCAGTACTTC. The encoded protein is CASSLRGGPYEQYF.

The CDR3: CASSLSPRGGNEQFF. For the CDR3, the DNA is TGTGCCAGCAGCTTATCTCCGCGAGGCGGAAATGAGCAGTTCTTC. This chain joins TRBV7-3 and TRBJ2-1; D not resolved. CDR1 is SGHTA, CDR2 FQGTGA, per germline. The germline V and J ends were trimmed by 2 bases and 7 bases, with 15 bases remaining between them. This CDR3 has 15 residues.

The V and J genes are TRBV19 and TRBJ1-4, with 7 bases aligning to TRBD1. CDR1 is LNHDA and CDR2 is SQIVND in the germline V gene (reference sequence). This CDR3 is built from 14 residues. The junction had 1 base not matched to a gene; V was cut back by 6 bases and J by 0 bases. The CDR3 bases are TGTGCCAGTAGGGGGACAGCAACTAATGAAAAACTGTTTTTT. It is translated as CASRGTATNEKLFF.

The chain joins TRBV6-5 to TRBJ1-1; D unresolved. The CDR3 covers 15 residues. CDR1 MNHEY and CDR2 SVGAGI come from the germline V gene. V lost 6 bases and J 1 base, leaving 15 bases between the germline ends. This chain's CDR3 is CASRRTLRGNTEAFF. The DNA of the CDR3 is TGTGCCAGCAGGAGAACCTTGCGGGGGAACACTGAAGCTTTCTTT.

This chain connects TRBV19 to TRBJ2-5; 9 nucleotides agree with TRBD1. J lost 4 bases, V lost 5 bases, and 8 bases had no gene match. Per the germline V gene, CDR1 is LNHDA and CDR2 is SQIVND (reference sequence). The CDR3 runs to 15 residues. As DNA, the CDR3 is TGTGCCAGTAGTTCAGACAGGGGGTGGCGAGAGACCCAGTACTTC. Protein product: CASSSDRGWRETQYF.